A single sample gave rise to the 31 T cell receptor beta chains below, sequenced in a study of post-analysis software for immune sequencing data. Study-wide results and limits: Among 5 or 6 TRBV segments more frequent in patients than controls were TRBV5-6, TRBV5-1 and TRBV20-1.

Included in the TCR beta cDNA libraries were unique molecular identifiers. TCRdb re-called the PCR reads with MiXCR, one entry per CDR3 protein. Here the sample spans about 540,000 distinct CDR3 sequences, around 36% being singletons. These receptors' antigens are unknown. The sample comprised blood. All receptors come from a girl aged 2 to 17 with multiple sclerosis.

V is TRBV7-3 and J is TRBJ2-6; the match to TRBD1 covers 7 bases. Germline-derived CDR1 and CDR2 are SGHTA and FQGTGA. V was pared by 5 bases and J by 1 base, with 2 bases of the junction left unmatched. The CDR3 totals 15 residues. Written as DNA, the CDR3 is TGTGCCAGCAGCCAACAGGGGTCTGGGGCCAACGTCCTGACTTTC. It is translated as CASSQQGSGANVLTF.

This clonotype was seen a few times. The chain recombines TRBV20-1 with TRBJ1-2; possibly TRBD1 for D (5 bases). Trimming stripped 1 base from V and 7 bases from J, with 13 bases between. The CDR3 runs to 13 residues. Germline V gene sequence: CDR1 DFQATT, CDR2 SNEGSKA (reference sequence). The CDR3 here is CSARGQDSFGYTF. DNA of the CDR3: TGCAGTGCTAGAGGACAAGACAGTTTTGGCTACACCTTC.

This clonotype was found a few times. The chain has TRBV5-1 and TRBJ2-5; perhaps D is TRBD1 or TRBD2 (5 bases each). Between the trimmed V and J ends, which lost 0 bases and 3 bases, there was a span of 12 bases. The CDR3 totals 15 residues. Germline loops: CDR1 SGHRS, CDR2 YFSETQ. CDR3 protein: CASSLGLGAKETQYF. In DNA form, the CDR3 reads TGCGCCAGCAGCTTGGGGCTCGGGGCTAAAGAGACCCAGTACTTC.

This sequence joins TRBV27 and TRBJ2-5; tentative D call: TRBD1 (7 bases). From germline, CDR1 is MNHEY and CDR2 SMNVEV (reference sequence). The CDR3 extends over 16 amino acids. The V and J ends lost 3 bases and 2 bases respectively, with 16 bases between them. CDR3 sequence: CASSFQGGMGQETQYF. The CDR3 DNA is TGTGCCAGCAGTTTTCAGGGGGGAATGGGGCAAGAGACCCAGTACTTC.

The V gene is TRBV15, the J gene TRBJ2-7; possibly TRBD1 for D (6 bases). Trimming took off 2 bases at V and 5 bases at J, with 19 bases between the two ends. Per germline, CDR1 LNHNV and CDR2 YYDKDF (reference sequence). This CDR3 spans 16 amino acids. CDR3 nucleotide sequence: TGTGCCACCAGCAGAAGGGGGACACTAGACTACGACGAGCAGTACTTC. It specifies CATSRRGTLDYDEQYF.

Note on this clonotype: The junction does not match germline at one end; this may be a read error. The chain combines TRBV13 with TRBJ2-3; 16 bases fit TRBD2. From germline, CDR1 is PRHDT and CDR2 FYEKMQ (reference sequence). CDR3 length: 21 amino acids. The CDR3 DNA sequence: TGTGCCAGCAGCTTAGAGGCCGCCGGGACTAGCGGGGGGGCCGCCACAGATGCGCAGTATTTT. This sequence encodes CASSLEAAGTSGGAATDAQYF.

The chain couples TRBV5-1 to TRBJ2-7; perhaps TRBD1 as D (6 bases). Germline CDR1 is SGHRS and CDR2 is YFSETQ. Between the trimmed V and J ends, which lost 9 bases and 1 base, there was a span of 17 bases. The CDR3 runs 14 residues. CDR3 region: CATKDSLISYEQYF. Written as DNA, the CDR3 is TGCGCCACAAAGGACAGCTTAATATCCTACGAGCAGTACTTC.

This chain uses TRBV5-1 with TRBJ2-3; 11 bases are shared with TRBD2. This CDR3 comprises 17 residues. From germline, CDR1 is SGHRS and CDR2 YFSETQ. J was trimmed by 0 bases and V by 1 base; bases with no gene match: 4. The CDR3 bases are TGCGCCAGCAGCTTGACTAGCGGGGGTGAGAGCACAGATACGCAGTATTTT. This gives the protein CASSLTSGGESTDTQYF.

This clonotype was seen a single time. V is TRBV12-3 or TRBV12-4 and J is TRBJ1-1; D is ambiguous. The CDR3 length is 14 residues. V was clipped by 3 bases and J by 4 bases, with 12 bases between them. The DNA of the CDR3 is TGTGCCAGCAGTTTCTACCCCGGGAGCACTGAAGCTTTCTTT. Translating gives CASSFYPGSTEAFF.

This sequence joins TRBV24-1 and TRBJ2-1, with D possibly being TRBD2 (5 bases). With 4 bases removed from V and 0 bases from J, the gap between germline ends came to 9 bases. CDR3 length equals 15 residues. The V gene's germline CDR1 is KGHDR and CDR2 SFDVKD. The DNA for the CDR3 is TGTGCCACCAGTGACCCGGGAATCTCCTACAATGAGCAGTTCTTC. Translation: CATSDPGISYNEQFF.

This clonotype was picked up many times. The chain combines TRBV20-1 with TRBJ2-5, with 7 bases identical to TRBD1. CDR1 and CDR2 (germline): DFQATT, SNEGSKA (reference sequence). J was trimmed by 5 bases and V by 2 bases; bases with no gene match: 2. This CDR3 region has 12 residues. The CDR3 here is CSARKGAETQYF. In nucleotides, the CDR3 is TGCAGTGCTAGAAAGGGGGCTGAGACCCAGTACTTC.

Details on this clonotype: Just one base apart from a much larger clone, this may be a read error. The V call is TRBV29-1, the J call TRBJ2-5; D could derive from TRBD1 or TRBD2 (5 bases each). Trimming took 7 bases from V and 11 from J, leaving 29 bases between them. Germline V gene sequence: CDR1 SQVTM, CDR2 ANQGSEA. CDR3 size: 15 residues. This CDR3 reads CSAGKGARSYNEQYF. The CDR3 DNA is TGCAGCGCCGGGAAAGGGGCGCGATCGTACAATGAGCAGTACTTC.

The count of this clonotype is one. This CDR3 reads CASSYVGNTEAFF. In DNA form, the CDR3 reads TGTGCCAGCAGTTATGTGGGGAACACTGAAGCTTTCTTT. This rearrangement joins TRBV7-9 to TRBJ1-1, with D hard to call. V was pared by 6 bases and J by 1 base, with 9 bases between. The germline CDR1 and CDR2 sequences are SEHNR and FQNEAQ (reference sequence). This CDR3 has 13 residues.

This clonotype has only a few counts. This chain links TRBV5-1 with TRBJ1-2; TRBD1 agrees at 9 bases. Germline CDR1 SGHRS, CDR2 YFSETQ. V was clipped by 4 bases and J by 8 bases; unmatched bases: 9. The CDR3 runs 14 residues. The CDR3 sequence: CASSPGTGTFGYTF. The DNA for the CDR3 is TGCGCCAGCAGCCCTGGGACAGGGACCTTCGGCTACACCTTC.

There are a few counts of this clonotype. The rearrangement uses TRBV20-1 and TRBJ1-4, with a weak D call TRBD1 (5 bases). The CDR3 sequence is 14 residues long. Trimming removed 2 bases from V and 3 bases from J, with 10 bases in between. Germline assignment: CDR1 DFQATT and CDR2 SNEGSKA (reference sequence). The chain's CDR3 is CSARQGSANEKLFF. The CDR3 DNA reads as TGCAGTGCTAGACAGGGCTCGGCTAATGAAAAACTGTTTTTT.

This clonotype was found once. The chain couples TRBV5-4 to TRBJ2-3; 14 nucleotides match TRBD2. Trimming took 7 bases from V and 0 from J; bases not matched to a gene: 7. Germline V lookup: CDR1 SGHNT, CDR2 YYREEE (reference sequence). CDR3 length: 17 residues. The CDR3 DNA is TGTGCCAGCGGCCCGGGACTAGCGGGGGTTAGCACAGATACGCAGTATTTT. It codes for CASGPGLAGVSTDTQYF.

The V and J genes are TRBV4-2 and TRBJ2-4, with D possibly matching TRBD2 (6 bases). This CDR3 region has 15 residues. Germline V gene data show CDR1 as LGHNA and CDR2 as YNFKEQ. V was clipped by 1 base and J by 8 bases, with 15 bases between them. CDR3 loop: CASSQADGGRDIQYF. CDR3 nucleotides: TGTGCCAGCAGCCAAGCGGACGGGGGAAGGGACATTCAGTACTTC.

The rearrangement links TRBV12-3 or TRBV12-4 to TRBJ2-3, with D unresolved. Trimming left V 10 bases short and J 1 base short, with 15 bases between. The length of the CDR3 is 14 residues. CDR3 loop: CANSPNGGTDTQYF. The CDR3 bases are TGTGCCAACAGCCCCAATGGGGGCACAGATACGCAGTATTTT.

This clonotype has only one observation. The chain couples TRBV20-1 to TRBJ2-2; TRBD1 might be the D (6 bases). CDR3 size: 15 residues. Trimming pared 3 bases from V and 1 base from J, leaving 12 bases between. Per germline, CDR1 DFQATT and CDR2 SNEGSKA (reference sequence). The CDR3 sequence: CSASADRLNTGELFF. In DNA, the CDR3 is TGCAGTGCTAGCGCAGACAGGTTGAACACCGGGGAGCTGTTTTTT.

This clonotype has more than one count but fewer than ten. J is TRBJ1-2 and V is TRBV20-1; D call uncertain. The CDR3 has 15 amino acids. Germline CDR1 reads DFQATT; CDR2 reads SNEGSKA (reference sequence). The germline V and J ends were trimmed by 6 bases and 0 bases, with 17 bases remaining between them. The CDR3 bases are TGCAGTGCCCTCTCCTCGAGGAAACCTAACTATGGCTACACCTTC. As protein: CSALSSRKPNYGYTF.

A word on this clonotype: A much larger clone differs by one base, so this may be a read error. The chain is built from TRBV7-9 and TRBJ1-1; a weak D match, TRBD1 (5 bases). This CDR3 region has 13 residues. CDR1 and CDR2 from the germline V gene are SEHNR and FQNEAQ (reference sequence). The CDR3 sequence: CASSPGENTKAFF. The CDR3 DNA follows: TGTGCCAGCAGCCCGGGGGAGAACACTAAAGCTTTCTTT.

Only a few counts were recorded for this clonotype. This rearrangement joins TRBV12-3 or TRBV12-4 to TRBJ2-1; TRBD1 matches at 7 bases. The CDR3 is 12 amino acids. The trim removed 6 bases at V and 8 bases at J, leaving 4 bases unmatched. CDR3 bases: TGTGCCAGCAGACCCACAGGGGATGAGCAGTTCTTC. It specifies CASRPTGDEQFF.

The chain recombines TRBV9 with TRBJ2-7; TRBD1 matches at 9 bases. There are 14 residues in the CDR3. Unmatched junction bases numbered 4, after V lost 0 bases and J lost 6 bases. Germline V gene data show CDR1 as SGDLS and CDR2 as YYNGEE. The CDR3 DNA reads as TGTGCCAGCAGCGTAGGGGACAGGGATGGCGAGCAGTACTTC. Its protein product is CASSVGDRDGEQYF.

The chain has TRBV3-1 and TRBJ1-1; D remains unclear. Germline V gene data show CDR1 as LGHDT and CDR2 as YNNKEL (reference sequence). The CDR3 is made up of 16 amino acids. The V end lost 1 base, the J end lost 4 bases, and 16 bases lay between the germline ends. This CDR3 reads CASSQVGGRPTTEAFF. The DNA of the CDR3 is TGTGCCAGCAGCCAAGTAGGTGGCAGGCCGACCACTGAAGCTTTCTTT.

The chain recombines TRBV20-1 with TRBJ1-2; D is unclear. Per the germline V gene, CDR1 is DFQATT and CDR2 is SNEGSKA (reference sequence). Trimming shortened V by 0 bases and J by 2 bases, and 16 bases separated the two germline ends. There are 16 residues in the CDR3. The CDR3 sequence is CSAREQVIHGNYGYTF. DNA of the CDR3: TGCAGTGCTAGAGAACAAGTCATACACGGGAACTATGGCTACACCTTC.

This clonotype was seen a handful of times. This chain connects TRBV4-1 to TRBJ1-1; TRBD1 might be the D (5 bases). Trimming shortened V by 0 bases and J by 0 bases, and 11 bases separated the two germline ends. The V gene's germline CDR1 is MGHRA and CDR2 YSYEKL. This CDR3 has 16 residues. The CDR3, as DNA: TGCGCCAGCAGCCAAGATCCTGGACATTTGAACACTGAAGCTTTCTTT. Protein sequence: CASSQDPGHLNTEAFF.

The V call is TRBV6-1, the J call TRBJ2-3; D is uncertain. The CDR3 consists of 17 residues. Germline V gene lookup returns CDR1 MNHNS and CDR2 SASEGT. The germline V and J ends were trimmed by 5 bases and 0 bases, with 18 bases remaining between them. Written as DNA, the CDR3 is TGTGCCAGCAGTCCCCACCCGGTAGCCACTAGCACAGATACGCAGTATTTT. Translation: CASSPHPVATSTDTQYF.

This CDR3 is CASSSTTGTGYGYTF. In DNA form, the CDR3 reads TGCGCCAGCAGCTCTACTACTGGGACAGGGTATGGCTACACCTTC. The genes are TRBV5-1 and TRBJ1-2; 9 positions agree with TRBD1. The junction had 8 bases not matched to a gene; V was cut back by 3 bases and J by 5 bases. The CDR3 consists of 15 residues. The germline gives CDR1 SGHRS, CDR2 YFSETQ.

The chain recombines TRBV20-1 with TRBJ1-1; 7 bases agree with TRBD1. CDR3 size: 15 residues. Germline lookup yields CDR1 DFQATT and CDR2 SNEGSKA (reference sequence). CDR3 protein: CSVPSSNRGNTEAFF. DNA of the CDR3: TGCAGCGTACCAAGCTCCAACAGGGGGAACACTGAAGCTTTCTTT.

The chain recombines TRBV6-1 with TRBJ2-4; D gene ambiguous. The DNA matches TRBJ2-7 better at its end, which makes the J call doubtful. The CDR3 loop spans 11 amino acids. Germline lookup yields CDR1 MNHNS and CDR2 SASEGT. CDR3 sequence reads: CASSAYYEQYF. As DNA, the CDR3 is TGTGCCAGCAGTGCATACTACGAGCAGTACTTC.

This clonotype was seen a handful of times. The chain recombines TRBV6-2 or TRBV6-3 with TRBJ2-7; TRBD1 matches 8 bases. V shed 5 bases, J shed 3 bases, and the junction held 6 bases outside the gene matches. The CDR3 loop spans 14 amino acids. CDR1 MNHEY and CDR2 SVGEGT come from the germline V gene. This CDR3 reads CASSISGQDYEQYF. The CDR3 region has the DNA TGTGCCAGCAGTATCTCGGGACAGGACTACGAGCAGTACTTC.